This TCR beta chain comes out of a study of blood T cell repertoires in COVID-19. Study-wide background: In each case, the material was cDNA or gDNA derived from T cells, B-cell-depleted T cells, or PBMCs.

Profiled with immunoSEQ multiplex PCR; TCRdb holds only in-frame clones, not every one. The table includes fewer than 200,000 clones, approximately 86% detected once. CDR1 is SGHNT and CDR2 is YYREEE in the germline V gene (reference sequence). CDR3 size: 14 residues. Trimming removed 1 base from V and 0 bases from J, with 7 bases in between. Each participant's cohort was designated according to participant-reported clinical history. This receptor was obtained from a man aged 60 to 69 who had recovered from COVID-19. The chain joins TRBV5-4 to TRBJ1-1; tentatively, D is TRBD1 (5 bases). Sequencing was performed on PBMCs or T cells enriched from blood (not recorded which). CDR3 region: CASSLRGVNTEAFF. DNA for the CDR3: TGTGCCAGCAGCTTGCGGGGGGTGAACACTGAAGCTTTCTTT.